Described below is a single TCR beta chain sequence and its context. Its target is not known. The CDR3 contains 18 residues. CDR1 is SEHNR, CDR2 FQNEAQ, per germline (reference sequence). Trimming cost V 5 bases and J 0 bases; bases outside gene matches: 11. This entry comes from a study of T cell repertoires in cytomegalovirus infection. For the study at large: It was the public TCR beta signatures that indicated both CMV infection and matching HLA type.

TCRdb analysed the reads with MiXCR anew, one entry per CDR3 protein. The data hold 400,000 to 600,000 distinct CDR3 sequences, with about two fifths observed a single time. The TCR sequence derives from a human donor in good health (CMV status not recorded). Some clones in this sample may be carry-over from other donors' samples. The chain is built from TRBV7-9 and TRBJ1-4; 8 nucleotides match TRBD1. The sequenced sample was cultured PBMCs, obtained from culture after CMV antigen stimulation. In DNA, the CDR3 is TGTGCCAGCAGCCCTCCGGGACAGGCCCTTGCAACTAATGAAAAACTGTTTTTT. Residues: CASSPPGQALATNEKLFF. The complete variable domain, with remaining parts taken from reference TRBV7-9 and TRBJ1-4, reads DTGVSQNPRHKITKRGQNVTFRCDPISEHNRLYWYRQTLGQGPEFLTYFQNEAQLEKSRLLSDRFSAERPKGSFSTLEIQRTEQGDSAMYLCASSPPGQALATNEKLFFGSGTQLSVL.